This T cell receptor (beta chain) was recovered during a study of radiation and T cells in renal cell carcinoma. Time point meaning: blood 4 weeks post-SBRT, at nephrectomy. Treatment in this sample: 15 Gy SBRT to primary tumor, nephrectomy 4 weeks later. Data came from immunoSEQ multiplex PCR; TCRdb stores just in-frame clones and leaves some out. This sample has tens of thousands of clones, with roughly 80% found just once. Germline assignment: CDR1 SGHRS and CDR2 YFSETQ. This CDR3 has 13 amino acids. The germline V and J ends were trimmed by 0 bases and 6 bases, with 7 bases remaining between them.

Material: blood, obtained from a patient whose treatment included radiotherapy and nephrectomy. This sequence was found in a man aged 50 to 60 with renal cell carcinoma. The chain combines TRBV5-1 with TRBJ2-1; possible D gene TRBD1, 5 bases. For the CDR3, the DNA is TGCGCCAGCAGCTTGGCGGACACCAATGAGCAGTTCTTC. Translated: CASSLADTNEQFF. Combining the CDR3 with reference TRBV5-1 and TRBJ2-1 gives the whole variable domain KAGVTQTPRYLIKTRGQQVTLSCSPISGHRSVSWYQQTPGQGLQFLFEYFSETQRNKGNFPGRFSGRQFSNSRSEMNVSTLELGDSALYLCASSLADTNEQFFGPGTRLTVL.